Listed below are T cell receptor beta chains from one sample, sequenced in a study of control samples from healthy donors and cancer patients. Data came from immunoSEQ multiplex PCR; TCRdb stores just in-frame clones and leaves some out. The sample shows about 130,000 clones, about 95% of them seen only once. Sequenced sample: PBMCs. These receptors were obtained from a man in his 60s with colorectal cancer. CDR3s include the opening cysteine and the closing phenylalanine or tryptophan. A D gene is named only where the DNA matches it firmly.

j_call v_call cdr3_length d_call cdr3_aa cdr3_nt
TRBJ1-3 TRBV30 13 NA CAWSVHSGNTIYF TGTGCCTGGAGTGTTCACTCTGGAAACACCATATATTTT
TRBJ1-2 TRBV10-3 14 NA CAISRTTGDYGYTF TGTGCCATCAGTCGGACGACGGGTGACTATGGCTACACCTTC
TRBJ2-7 TRBV27 13 NA CASSFRDFREQYF TGTGCCAGCAGTTTCCGGGACTTCAGAGAGCAGTACTTC
TRBJ1-1 TRBV5-8 14 NA CASSLQGPDTEAFF TGTGCCAGCAGCTTGCAGGGGCCGGACACTGAAGCTTTCTTT
TRBJ2-5 TRBV5-1 16 NA CASSLGSRLVQETQYF TGCGCCAGCAGCTTAGGTAGTCGATTGGTCCAAGAGACCCAGTACTTC
TRBJ2-5 TRBV7-9 19 NA CAVQLWGVVGTGETETQYF TGTGCCGTGCAGCTTTGGGGTGTCGTGGGCACCGGGGAAACAGAGACCCAGTACTTC
TRBJ2-7 TRBV5-1 14 TRBD1 CASSFGTVSYEQYF TGCGCCAGCAGCTTCGGGACAGTCTCCTACGAGCAGTACTTC
TRBJ2-6 TRBV28 18 TRBD1 CASSSSGQRFSGANVLTF TGTGCCAGCAGCTCCTCGGGACAGAGATTCTCTGGGGCCAACGTCCTGACTTTC
TRBJ1-3 TRBV29-1 14 TRBD1 CSVVEGATGNTIYF TGCAGCGTTGTTGAGGGGGCTACTGGAAACACCATATATTTT
TRBJ1-6 TRBV6-4 15 NA CASSEASSYNSPLHF TGTGCCAGCAGTGAGGCGAGCTCCTATAATTCACCCCTCCACTTT
TRBJ1-3 TRBV6-5 15 NA CASNLRARSGNTIYF TGTGCCAGCAACCTAAGGGCTCGCTCTGGAAACACCATATATTTT
TRBJ1-6 TRBV30 15 TRBD1 CAWSTGGSYNSPLHF TGTGCCTGGAGTACAGGGGGCTCCTATAATTCACCCCTCCACTTT
TRBJ2-3 TRBV9 14 NA CASSVGQGTDTQYF TGTGCCAGCAGCGTAGGCCAGGGCACAGATACGCAGTATTTT
TRBJ1-1 TRBV20-1 11 NA CSVLGSTEAFF TGCAGTGTACTAGGGAGTACTGAAGCTTTCTTT
TRBJ1-4 TRBV18 13 NA CASSPPQGEKLFF TGTGCCAGCTCACCGCCTCAGGGGGAAAAACTGTTTTTT
TRBJ1-1 TRBV24-1 16 NA CATSANKREMNTEAFF TGTGCCACCAGTGCTAACAAGAGGGAGATGAACACTGAAGCTTTCTTT
TRBJ2-1 TRBV10-1 15 NA CASSAPSRALGEQFF TGCGCCAGCAGTGCGCCCTCCCGGGCCCTCGGTGAGCAGTTCTTC